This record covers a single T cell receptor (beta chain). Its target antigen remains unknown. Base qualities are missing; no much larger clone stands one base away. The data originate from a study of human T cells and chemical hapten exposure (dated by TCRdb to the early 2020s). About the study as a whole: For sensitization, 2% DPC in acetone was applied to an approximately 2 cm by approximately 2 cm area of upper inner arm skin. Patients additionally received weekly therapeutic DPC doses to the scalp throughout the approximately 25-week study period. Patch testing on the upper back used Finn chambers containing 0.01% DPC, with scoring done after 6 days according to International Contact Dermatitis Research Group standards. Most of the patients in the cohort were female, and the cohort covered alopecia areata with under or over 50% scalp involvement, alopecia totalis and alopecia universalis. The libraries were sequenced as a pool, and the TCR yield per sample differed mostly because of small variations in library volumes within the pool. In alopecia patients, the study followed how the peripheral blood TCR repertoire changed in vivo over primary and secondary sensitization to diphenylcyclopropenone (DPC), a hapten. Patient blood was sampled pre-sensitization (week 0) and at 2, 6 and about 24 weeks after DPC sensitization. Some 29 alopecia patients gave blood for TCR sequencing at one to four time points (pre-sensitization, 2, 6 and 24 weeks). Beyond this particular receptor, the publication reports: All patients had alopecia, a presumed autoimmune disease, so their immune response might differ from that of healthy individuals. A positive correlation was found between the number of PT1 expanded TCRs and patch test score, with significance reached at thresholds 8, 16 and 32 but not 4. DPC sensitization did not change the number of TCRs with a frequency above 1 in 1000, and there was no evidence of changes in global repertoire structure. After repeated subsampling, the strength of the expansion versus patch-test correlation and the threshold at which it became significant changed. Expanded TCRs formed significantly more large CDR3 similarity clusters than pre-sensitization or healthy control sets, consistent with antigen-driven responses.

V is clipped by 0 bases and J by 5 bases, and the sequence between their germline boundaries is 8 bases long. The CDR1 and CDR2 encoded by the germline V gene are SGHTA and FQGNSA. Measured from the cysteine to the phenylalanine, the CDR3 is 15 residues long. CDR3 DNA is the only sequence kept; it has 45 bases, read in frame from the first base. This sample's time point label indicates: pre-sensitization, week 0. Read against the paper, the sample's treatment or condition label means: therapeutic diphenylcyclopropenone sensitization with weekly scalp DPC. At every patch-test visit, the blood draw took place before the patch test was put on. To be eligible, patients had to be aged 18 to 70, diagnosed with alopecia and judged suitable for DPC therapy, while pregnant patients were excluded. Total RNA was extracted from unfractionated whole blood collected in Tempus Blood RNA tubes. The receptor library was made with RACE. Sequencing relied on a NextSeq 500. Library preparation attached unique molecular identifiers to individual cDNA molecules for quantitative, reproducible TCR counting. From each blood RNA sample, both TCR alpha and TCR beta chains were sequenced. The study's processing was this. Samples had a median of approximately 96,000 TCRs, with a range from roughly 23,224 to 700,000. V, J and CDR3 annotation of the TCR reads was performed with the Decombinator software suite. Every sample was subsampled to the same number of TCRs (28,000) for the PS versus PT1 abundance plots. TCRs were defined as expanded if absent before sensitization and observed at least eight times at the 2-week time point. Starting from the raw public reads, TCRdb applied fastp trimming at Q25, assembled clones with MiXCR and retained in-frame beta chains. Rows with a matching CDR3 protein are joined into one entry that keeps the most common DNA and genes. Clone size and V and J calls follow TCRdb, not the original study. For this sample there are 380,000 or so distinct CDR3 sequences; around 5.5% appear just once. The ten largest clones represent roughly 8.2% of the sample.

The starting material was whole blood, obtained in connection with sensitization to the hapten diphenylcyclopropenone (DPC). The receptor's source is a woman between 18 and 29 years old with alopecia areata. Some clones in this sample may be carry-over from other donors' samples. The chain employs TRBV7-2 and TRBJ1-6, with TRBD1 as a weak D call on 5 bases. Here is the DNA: TGTGCCAGCAGCTTAGCGGGACGGAATAATTCACCCCTCCACTTT. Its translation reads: CASSLAGRNNSPLHF. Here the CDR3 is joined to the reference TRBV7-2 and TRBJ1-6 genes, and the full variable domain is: GAGVSQSPSNKVTEKGKDVELRCDPISGHTALYWYRQSLGQGLEFLIYFQGNSAPDKSGLPSDRFSAERTGGSVSTLTIQRTQQEDSAVYLCASSLAGRNNSPLHFGNGTRLTVT.